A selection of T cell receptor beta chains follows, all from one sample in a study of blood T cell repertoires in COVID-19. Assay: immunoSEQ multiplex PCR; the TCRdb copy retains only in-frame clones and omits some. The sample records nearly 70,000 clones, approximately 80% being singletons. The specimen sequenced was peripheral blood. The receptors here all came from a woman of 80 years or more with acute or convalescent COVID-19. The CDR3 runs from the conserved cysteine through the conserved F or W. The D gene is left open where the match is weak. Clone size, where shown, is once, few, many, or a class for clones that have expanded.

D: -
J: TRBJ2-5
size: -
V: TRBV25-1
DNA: TGTGCCAGCAGTGAAATTGGTAGGGCGGGGACCCAGTACTTC
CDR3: CASSEIGRAGTQYF

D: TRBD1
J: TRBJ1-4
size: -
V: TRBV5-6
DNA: TGTGCCAGCAGGGGGACAGGGACTAATGAAAAACTGTTTTTT
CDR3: CASRGTGTNEKLFF

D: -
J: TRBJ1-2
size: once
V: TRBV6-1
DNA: TGTGCCAGCAGTGAACGTATGGGCCTGAACTATGGCTACACCTTC
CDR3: CASSERMGLNYGYTF

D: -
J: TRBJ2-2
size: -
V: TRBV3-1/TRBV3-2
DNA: TGTGCCAGCAGCCAACGGGGATACACCGGGGAGCTGTTTTTT
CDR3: CASSQRGYTGELFF

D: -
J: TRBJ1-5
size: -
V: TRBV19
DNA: TGTGCCAGTAGTATAGAATCAGGGGCGGGTGGGCCCCAGCATTTT
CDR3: CASSIESGAGGPQHF

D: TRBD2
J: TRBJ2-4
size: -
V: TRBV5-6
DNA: TGTGCCAGCAGCTACTCACTAGCGGGGATTCAAAACATTCAGTACTTC
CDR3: CASSYSLAGIQNIQYF

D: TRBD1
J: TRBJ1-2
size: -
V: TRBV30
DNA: TGTGCCTTTAACCTCCGGGACAGCTATGGCTACACCTTC
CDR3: CAFNLRDSYGYTF

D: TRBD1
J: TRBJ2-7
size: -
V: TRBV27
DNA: TGTGCCAGCAGTCTTACCGGGACAGGGGCCTACGAGCAGTACTTC
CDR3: CASSLTGTGAYEQYF

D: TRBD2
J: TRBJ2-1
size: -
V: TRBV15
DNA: TGTGCCACCAGCAGAAATATACCAGGACTAGCGGTAGCCTACAATGAGCAGTTCTTC
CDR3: CATSRNIPGLAVAYNEQFF

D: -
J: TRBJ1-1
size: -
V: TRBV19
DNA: TGTGCCAGTAGTCCAAGGACAGATTGGAACACTGAAGCTTTCTTT
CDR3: CASSPRTDWNTEAFF

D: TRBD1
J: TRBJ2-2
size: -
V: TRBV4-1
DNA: TGCGCCAGCAGCCAAGGATACAGGGGGCCCAACACCGGGGAGCTGTTTTTT
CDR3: CASSQGYRGPNTGELFF

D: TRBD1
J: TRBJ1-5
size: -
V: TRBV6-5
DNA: TGTGCCAGCAGTTACCCCATCGACAGGGCCAATCAGCCCCAGCATTTT
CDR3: CASSYPIDRANQPQHF

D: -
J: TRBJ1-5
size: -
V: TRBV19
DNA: TGTGCCAGCTCGGAGGGTTGGAGCAATCAGCCCCAGCATTTT
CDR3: CASSEGWSNQPQHF

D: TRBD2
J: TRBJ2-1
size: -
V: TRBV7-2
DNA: TGTGCCAGCAGCTTATTTAGCGGGGGAAGTGAGCAGTTCTTC
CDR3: CASSLFSGGSEQFF

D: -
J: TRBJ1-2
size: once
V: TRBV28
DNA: TGTGCCAGCAGTACCCACAGCGGAGGGCTCGGCTATGGCTACACCTTC
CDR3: CASSTHSGGLGYGYTF

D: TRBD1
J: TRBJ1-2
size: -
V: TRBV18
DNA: TGTGCCAGCTCACCACTCGGACAGGAAGGGACTGGCTACACCTTC
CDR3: CASSPLGQEGTGYTF

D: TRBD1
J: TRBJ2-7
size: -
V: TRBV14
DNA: TGTGCCAGCAGCCCGACAGGGTACGAGCAGTACTTC
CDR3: CASSPTGYEQYF

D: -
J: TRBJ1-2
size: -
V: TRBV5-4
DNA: TGTGCCAGCAGCTTAGGGGGGGACGTAGCTAACTATGGCTACACCTTC
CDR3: CASSLGGDVANYGYTF

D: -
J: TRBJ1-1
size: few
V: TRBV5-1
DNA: TGCGCCAGCAGCTTGAGAGGGGGCACTGAAGCTTTCTTT
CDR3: CASSLRGGTEAFF

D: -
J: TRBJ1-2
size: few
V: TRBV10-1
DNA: TGCGCCAGCAGCGAGACGGGAACCTATGGCTACACCTTC
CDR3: CASSETGTYGYTF